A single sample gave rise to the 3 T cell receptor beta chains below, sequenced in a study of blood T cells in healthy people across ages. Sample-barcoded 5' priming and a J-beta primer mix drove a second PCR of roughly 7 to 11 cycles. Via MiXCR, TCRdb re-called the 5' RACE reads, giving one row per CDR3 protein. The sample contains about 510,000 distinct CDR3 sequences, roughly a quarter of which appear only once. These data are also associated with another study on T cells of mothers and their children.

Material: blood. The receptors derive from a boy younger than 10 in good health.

CDR3 nucleotide sequence: TGTGCCAGCAGTTTACGGGGACTTAGCTCCTACAATGAGCAGTTCTTC. Its translation is CASSLRGLSSYNEQFF. V gene TRBV12-3 or TRBV12-4 combines with J gene TRBJ2-1; maybe TRBD2 (6 bases). Trimming left V 2 bases short and J 0 bases short, with 11 bases between. This CDR3 region has 16 residues.

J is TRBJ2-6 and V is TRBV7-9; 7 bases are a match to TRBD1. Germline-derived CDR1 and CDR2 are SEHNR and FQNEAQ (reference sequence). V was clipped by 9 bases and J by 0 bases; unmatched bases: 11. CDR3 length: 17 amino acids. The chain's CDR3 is CARSGQEHSSGANVLTF. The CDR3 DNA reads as TGTGCCAGAAGCGGACAGGAGCACTCCTCTGGGGCCAACGTCCTGACTTTC.

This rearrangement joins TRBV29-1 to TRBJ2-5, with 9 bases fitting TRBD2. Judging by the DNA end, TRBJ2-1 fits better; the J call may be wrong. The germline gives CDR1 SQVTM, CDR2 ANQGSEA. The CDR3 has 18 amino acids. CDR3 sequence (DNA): TGCAGCGTTGAAGGCTCCGGGGCTAGCGGGATGTTGAGGAATGAGCAGTTCTTC. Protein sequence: CSVEGSGASGMLRNEQFF.